The subject of this entry is one TCR beta chain. This clone appeared once. The target of this receptor is not known. No per-base quality is available; no much larger clone lies one base away. TCRbeta CDR3 regions were amplified from genomic DNA by means of the immunoSEQ Assay, a bias-controlled multiplex PCR. The paper's processing steps were these. Within the assay, amplification of reference gene primers was used to estimate how many nucleated cells each sample contained. To quantify the absolute abundance of each unique TCRbeta CDR3 rearrangement, sequence reads were collapsed and filtered. For each sample, productive Simpson clonality was calculated by taking the square root of Simpson's diversity index across productive rearrangements. This immuneACCESS table, as held by TCRdb, lists in-frame sequences with V and J called but not all clones. Of the missing ones, under half trace to an unresolved V gene in checked studies; the others have no known cause. V and J calls and clone size are given by that table; D and trimming were obtained from the DNA. Present in this sample are roughly 380,000 clones, 89% of which were seen just once. The ten largest clones represent roughly 4% of the sample.

The sample is drawn from a study of blood T cell repertoires in COVID-19 (dated by TCRdb to the early 2020s). Regarding the complete study: Collaborator samples came from the United States, Italy and Spain and covered acute and convalescent phases of COVID-19. The prospective study material was composed of cDNA or gDNA derived from T cells, B-cell-depleted T cells, or PBMCs. The dataset comprised deeply sampled blood TCRbeta repertoires from subjects exposed to, actively infected with, or recovered from COVID-19. The repertoires were released in a freely available public database intended as a resource for research on the immune response to SARS-CoV-2. The samples were drawn from two sources: the first 160 participants of the ongoing ImmuneRACE study, and over 1,000 subjects contributed by 6 global collaborators. Sample metadata almost always included a de-identified subject ID, COVID-19 status, age in years and sex. Where available, HLA class I and class II types were obtained from metadata supplied by the sample provider rather than from assay-based typing.

One collaborating source in Seattle enrolled patients while the patients were actively infected and followed the patients over time throughout the course of disease. Each collaborating institution followed its own protocols to collect whole blood in K2EDTA tubes. For TCRbeta analysis, collaborators shipped samples as frozen whole blood, isolated PBMCs, or DNA extracted from either of those sample types. Results the study describes overall, beyond this receptor: The amount of clinical and demographic metadata varied by source and participant and was provided uncurated.

At the junction V is shortened by 4 bases and J by 6 bases, with 9 bases in between. From a lookup of the germline V gene, CDR1 and CDR2 are SQVTM and ANQGSEA. From its cysteine to its phenylalanine, the CDR3 spans 11 amino acids. The only DNA kept is the CDR3, 33 bases in frame from the first base. The source of this sequence is a woman aged 55-75 years with COVID-19, enrolled during active disease. The sample taken for sequencing was peripheral blood. The chain uses TRBV29-1 and TRBJ1-1; a tentative D call is TRBD1 (6 bases match). The nucleotide sequence is given as TGCAGCGTTGCTTGGACAGCTGAAGCTTTCTTT. Its protein reads: CSVAWTAEAFF.